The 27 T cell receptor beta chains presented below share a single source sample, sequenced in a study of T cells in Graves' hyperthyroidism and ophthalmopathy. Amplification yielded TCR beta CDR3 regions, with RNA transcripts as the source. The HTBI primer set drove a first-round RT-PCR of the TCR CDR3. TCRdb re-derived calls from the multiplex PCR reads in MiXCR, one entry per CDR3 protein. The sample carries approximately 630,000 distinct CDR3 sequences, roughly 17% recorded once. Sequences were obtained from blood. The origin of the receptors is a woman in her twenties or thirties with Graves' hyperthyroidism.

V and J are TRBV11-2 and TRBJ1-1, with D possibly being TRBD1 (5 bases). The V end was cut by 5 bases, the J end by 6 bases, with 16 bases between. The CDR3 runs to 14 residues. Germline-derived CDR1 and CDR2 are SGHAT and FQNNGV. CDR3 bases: TGTGCCAGCAGCGCGTTCCTCCGACAGTCTGAAGCTTTCTTT. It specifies CASSAFLRQSEAFF. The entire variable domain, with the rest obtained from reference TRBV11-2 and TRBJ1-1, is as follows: EAGVAQSPRYKIIEKRQSVAFWCNPISGHATLYWYQQILGQGPKLLIQFQNNGVVDDSQLPKDRFSAERLKGVDSTLKIQPAKLEDSAVYLCASSAFLRQSEAFFGQGTRLTVV.

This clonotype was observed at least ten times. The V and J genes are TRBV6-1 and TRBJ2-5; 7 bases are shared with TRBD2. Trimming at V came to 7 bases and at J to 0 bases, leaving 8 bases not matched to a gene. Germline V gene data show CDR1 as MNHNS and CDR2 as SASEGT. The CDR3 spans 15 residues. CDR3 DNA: TGTGCCAGCAAAGCGAGTAGCGGGTACCAAGAGACCCAGTACTTC. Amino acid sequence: CASKASSGYQETQYF.

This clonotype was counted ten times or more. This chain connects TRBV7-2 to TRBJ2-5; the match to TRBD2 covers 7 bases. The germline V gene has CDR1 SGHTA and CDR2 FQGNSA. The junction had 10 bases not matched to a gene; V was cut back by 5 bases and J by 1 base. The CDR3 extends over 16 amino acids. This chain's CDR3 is CASSPTVGGTQETQYF. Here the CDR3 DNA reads TGTGCCAGCAGCCCCACGGTGGGAGGGACCCAAGAGACCCAGTACTTC.

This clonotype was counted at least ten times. CDR3 nucleotides: TGTGCCAGCAGTTTTCTGGGACAGGGGGCTGAGACCCAGTACTTC. Residues: CASSFLGQGAETQYF. This chain joins TRBV28 and TRBJ2-5, with 12 bases matching TRBD1. CDR1 MDHEN and CDR2 SYDVKM come from the germline V gene. J was trimmed by 5 bases and V by 3 bases; bases with no gene match: 4. There are 15 residues in the CDR3. Variable domain in full (rest from reference TRBV28 and TRBJ2-5): DVKVTQSSRYLVKRTGEKVFLECVQDMDHENMFWYRQDPGLGLRLIYFSYDVKMKEKGDIPEGYSVSREKKERFSLILESASTNQTSMYLCASSFLGQGAETQYFGPGTRLLVL.

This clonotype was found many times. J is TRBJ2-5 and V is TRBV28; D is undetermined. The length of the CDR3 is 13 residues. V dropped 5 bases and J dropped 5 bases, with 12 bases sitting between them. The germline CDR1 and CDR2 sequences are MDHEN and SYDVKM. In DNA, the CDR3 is TGTGCCAGCAGTCTCCTAGTGTGGGAGACCCAGTACTTC. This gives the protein CASSLLVWETQYF.

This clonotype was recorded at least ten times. The CDR3, as DNA: TGCAGCGTTCTAGAGGCAGGGAGCACAGATACGCAGTATTTT. Protein: CSVLEAGSTDTQYF. The V gene is TRBV29-1, the J gene TRBJ2-3; tentative D call: TRBD1 (5 bases). Trimming cost V 5 bases and J 0 bases, with 12 bases left between them. The CDR3 sequence is 14 residues long. Germline V gene lookup returns CDR1 SQVTM and CDR2 ANQGSEA.

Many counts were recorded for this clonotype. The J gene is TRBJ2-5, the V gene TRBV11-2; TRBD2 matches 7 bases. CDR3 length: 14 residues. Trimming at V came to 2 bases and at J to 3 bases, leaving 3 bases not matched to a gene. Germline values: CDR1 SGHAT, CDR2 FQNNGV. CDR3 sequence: CASSLTSDEETQYF. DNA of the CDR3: TGTGCCAGCAGCTTAACTAGCGACGAAGAGACCCAGTACTTC.

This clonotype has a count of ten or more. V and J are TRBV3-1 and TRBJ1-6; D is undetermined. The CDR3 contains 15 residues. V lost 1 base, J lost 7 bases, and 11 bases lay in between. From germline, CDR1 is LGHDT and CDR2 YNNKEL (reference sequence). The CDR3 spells CASSQGGGTNSPLHF. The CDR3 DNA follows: TGTGCCAGCAGCCAAGGAGGAGGTACGAATTCACCCCTCCACTTT.

The CDR3 DNA sequence: TGTGCCAGCAGCCGTCAAACAAATAATGAGCAGTTCTTC. This encodes CASSRQTNNEQFF. The rearrangement joins TRBV4-2 to TRBJ2-1, with D unresolved. Trimming took off 4 bases at V and 7 bases at J, with 11 bases between the two ends. Germline-derived CDR1 and CDR2 are LGHNA and YNFKEQ. The CDR3 is made up of 13 amino acids.

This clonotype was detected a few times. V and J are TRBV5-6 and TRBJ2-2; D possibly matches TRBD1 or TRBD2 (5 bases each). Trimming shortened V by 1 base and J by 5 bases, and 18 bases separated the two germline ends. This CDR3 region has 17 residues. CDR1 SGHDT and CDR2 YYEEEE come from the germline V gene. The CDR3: CASSLLMGDSGTGELFF. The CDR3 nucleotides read TGTGCCAGCAGCTTGTTAATGGGGGATTCAGGAACCGGGGAGCTGTTTTTT.

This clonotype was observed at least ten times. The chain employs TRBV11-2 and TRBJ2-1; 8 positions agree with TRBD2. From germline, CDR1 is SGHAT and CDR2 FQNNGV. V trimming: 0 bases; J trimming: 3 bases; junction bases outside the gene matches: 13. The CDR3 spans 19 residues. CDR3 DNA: TGTGCCAGCAGCTTAGATTCGGGAGCGGGAGTGGGATACTACAATGAGCAGTTCTTC. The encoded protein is CASSLDSGAGVGYYNEQFF.

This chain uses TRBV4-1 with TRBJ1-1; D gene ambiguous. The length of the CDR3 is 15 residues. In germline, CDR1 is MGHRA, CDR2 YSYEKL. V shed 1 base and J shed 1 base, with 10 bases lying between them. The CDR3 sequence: CASSQGGPANTEAFF. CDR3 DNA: TGCGCCAGCAGCCAAGGTGGGCCGGCGAACACTGAAGCTTTCTTT.

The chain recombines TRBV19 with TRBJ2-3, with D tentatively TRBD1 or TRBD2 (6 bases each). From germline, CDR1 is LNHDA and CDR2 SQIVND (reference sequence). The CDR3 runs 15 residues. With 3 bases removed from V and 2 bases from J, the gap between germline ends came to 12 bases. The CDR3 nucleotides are TGTGCCAGTAGTATCTATGGGGGGCCCACAGATACGCAGTATTTT. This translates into CASSIYGGPTDTQYF.

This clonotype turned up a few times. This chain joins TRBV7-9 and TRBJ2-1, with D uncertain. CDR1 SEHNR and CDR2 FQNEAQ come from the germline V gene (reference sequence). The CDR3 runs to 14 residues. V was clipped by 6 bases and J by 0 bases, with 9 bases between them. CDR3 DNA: TGTGCCAGCAGTGACTGGAGCTCCTACAATGAGCAGTTCTTC. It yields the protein CASSDWSSYNEQFF.

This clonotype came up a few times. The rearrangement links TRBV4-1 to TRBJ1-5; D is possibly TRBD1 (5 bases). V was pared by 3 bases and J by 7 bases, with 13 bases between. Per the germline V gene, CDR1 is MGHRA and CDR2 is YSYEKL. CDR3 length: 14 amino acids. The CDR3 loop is CASSQPGSSQPQHF. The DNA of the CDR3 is TGCGCCAGCAGCCAGCCAGGGAGTTCCCAGCCCCAGCATTTT.

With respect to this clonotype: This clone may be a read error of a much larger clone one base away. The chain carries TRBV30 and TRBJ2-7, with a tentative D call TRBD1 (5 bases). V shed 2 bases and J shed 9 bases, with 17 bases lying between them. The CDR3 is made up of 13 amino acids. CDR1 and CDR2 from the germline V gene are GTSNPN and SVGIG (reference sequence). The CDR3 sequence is CAWSKGVPGGQYF. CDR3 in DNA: TGTGCCTGGAGTAAAGGGGTCCCGGGCGGGCAGTACTTC.

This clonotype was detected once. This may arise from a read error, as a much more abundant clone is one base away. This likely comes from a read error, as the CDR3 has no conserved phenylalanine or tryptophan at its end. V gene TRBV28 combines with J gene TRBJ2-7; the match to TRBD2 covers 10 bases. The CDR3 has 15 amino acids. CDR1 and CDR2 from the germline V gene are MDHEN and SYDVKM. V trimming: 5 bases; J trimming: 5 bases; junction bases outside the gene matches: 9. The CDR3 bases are TGTGCCAGCAGTGATAGGCTAGCGGGAGTAAACGAGCAGTACCTC. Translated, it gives CASSDRLAGVNEQYL.

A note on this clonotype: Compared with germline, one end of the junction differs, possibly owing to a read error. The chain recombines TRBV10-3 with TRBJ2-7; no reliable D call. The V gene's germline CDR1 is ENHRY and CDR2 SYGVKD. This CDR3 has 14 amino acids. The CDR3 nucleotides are TGTGCCATCAGTGAACAGATAGGCTCCTGCGAGCAGTACTTC. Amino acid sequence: CAISEQIGSCEQYF.

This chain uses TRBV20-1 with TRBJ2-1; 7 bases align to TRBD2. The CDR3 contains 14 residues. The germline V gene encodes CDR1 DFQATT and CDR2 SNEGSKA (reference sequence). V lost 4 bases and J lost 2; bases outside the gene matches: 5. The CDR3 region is CSAKGLRTYNEQFF. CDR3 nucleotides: TGCAGTGCTAAGGGACTAAGGACCTACAATGAGCAGTTCTTC.

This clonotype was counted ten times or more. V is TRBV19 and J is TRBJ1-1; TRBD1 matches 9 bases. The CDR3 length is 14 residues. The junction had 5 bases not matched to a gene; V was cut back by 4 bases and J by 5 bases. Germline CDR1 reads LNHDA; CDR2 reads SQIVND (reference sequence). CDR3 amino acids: CASSTGTGKTEAFF. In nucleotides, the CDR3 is TGTGCCAGTAGTACGGGGACAGGGAAAACTGAAGCTTTCTTT.

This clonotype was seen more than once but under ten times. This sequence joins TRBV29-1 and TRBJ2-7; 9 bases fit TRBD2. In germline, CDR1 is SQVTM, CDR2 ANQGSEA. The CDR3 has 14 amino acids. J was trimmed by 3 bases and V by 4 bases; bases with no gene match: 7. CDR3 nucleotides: TGCAGCGTTGGACTTAGACTAGCGGACTACGAGCAGTACTTC. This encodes CSVGLRLADYEQYF.

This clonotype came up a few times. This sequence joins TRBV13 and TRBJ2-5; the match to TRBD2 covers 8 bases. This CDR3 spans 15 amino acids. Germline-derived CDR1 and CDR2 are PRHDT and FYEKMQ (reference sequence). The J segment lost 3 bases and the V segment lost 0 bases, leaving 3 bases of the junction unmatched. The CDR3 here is CASSLGVGREETQYF. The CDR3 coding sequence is TGTGCCAGCAGCTTAGGGGTCGGGAGGGAAGAGACCCAGTACTTC.

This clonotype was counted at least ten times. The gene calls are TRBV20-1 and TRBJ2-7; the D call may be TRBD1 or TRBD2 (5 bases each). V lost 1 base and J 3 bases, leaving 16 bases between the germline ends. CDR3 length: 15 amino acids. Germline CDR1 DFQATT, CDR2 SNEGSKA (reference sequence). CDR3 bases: TGCAGTGCTAGAGGAGGTGGGGCGGGCGTCTACGAGCAGTACTTC. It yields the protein CSARGGGAGVYEQYF.

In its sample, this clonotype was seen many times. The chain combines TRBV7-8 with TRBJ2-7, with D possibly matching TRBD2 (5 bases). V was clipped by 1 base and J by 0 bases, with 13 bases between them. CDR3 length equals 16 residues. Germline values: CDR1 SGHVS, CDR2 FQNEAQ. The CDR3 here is CASSLGRRRSSYEQYF. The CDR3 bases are TGTGCCAGCAGCTTAGGTCGGAGGAGGAGCTCCTACGAGCAGTACTTC. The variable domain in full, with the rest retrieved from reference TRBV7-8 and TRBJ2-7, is GAGVSQSPRYKVAKRGQDVALRCDPISGHVSLFWYQQALGQGPEFLTYFQNEAQLDKSGLPSDRFFAERPEGSVSTLKIQRTQQEDSAVYLCASSLGRRRSSYEQYFGPGTRLTVT.

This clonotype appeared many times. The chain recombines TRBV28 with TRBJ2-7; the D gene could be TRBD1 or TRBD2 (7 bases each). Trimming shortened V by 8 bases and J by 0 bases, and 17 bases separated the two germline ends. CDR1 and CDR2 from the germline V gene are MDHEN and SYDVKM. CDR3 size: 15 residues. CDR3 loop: CASGRQGGGSYEQYF. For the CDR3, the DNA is TGTGCCAGCGGCCGACAGGGAGGGGGCTCCTACGAGCAGTACTTC.

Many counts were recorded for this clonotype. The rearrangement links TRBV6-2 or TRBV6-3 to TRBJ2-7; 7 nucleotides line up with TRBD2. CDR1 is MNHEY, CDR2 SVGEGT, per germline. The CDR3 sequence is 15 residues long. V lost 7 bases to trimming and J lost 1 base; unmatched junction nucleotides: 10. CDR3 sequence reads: CASTLSGILSYEQYF. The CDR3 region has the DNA TGTGCCAGCACCCTAAGCGGGATCTTGTCCTACGAGCAGTACTTC.

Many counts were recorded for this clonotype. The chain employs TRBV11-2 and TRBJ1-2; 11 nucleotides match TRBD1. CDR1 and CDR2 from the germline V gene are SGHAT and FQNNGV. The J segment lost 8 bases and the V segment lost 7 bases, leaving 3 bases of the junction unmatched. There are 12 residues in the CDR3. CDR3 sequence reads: CASIGQGAGYTF. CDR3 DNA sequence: TGTGCCAGCATTGGACAGGGGGCCGGCTACACCTTC.